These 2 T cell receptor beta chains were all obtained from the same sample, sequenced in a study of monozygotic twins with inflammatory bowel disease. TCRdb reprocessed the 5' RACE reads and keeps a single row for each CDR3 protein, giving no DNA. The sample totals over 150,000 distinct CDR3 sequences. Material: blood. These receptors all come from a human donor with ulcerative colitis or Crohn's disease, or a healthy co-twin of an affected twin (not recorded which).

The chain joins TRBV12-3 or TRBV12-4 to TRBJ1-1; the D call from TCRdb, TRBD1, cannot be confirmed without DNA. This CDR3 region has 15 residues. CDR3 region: CASTENGQGAGSAFF.

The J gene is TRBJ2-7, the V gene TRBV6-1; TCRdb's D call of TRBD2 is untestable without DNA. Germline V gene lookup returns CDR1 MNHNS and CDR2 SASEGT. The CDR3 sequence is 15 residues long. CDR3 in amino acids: CASSEGTSGSYEQYF.